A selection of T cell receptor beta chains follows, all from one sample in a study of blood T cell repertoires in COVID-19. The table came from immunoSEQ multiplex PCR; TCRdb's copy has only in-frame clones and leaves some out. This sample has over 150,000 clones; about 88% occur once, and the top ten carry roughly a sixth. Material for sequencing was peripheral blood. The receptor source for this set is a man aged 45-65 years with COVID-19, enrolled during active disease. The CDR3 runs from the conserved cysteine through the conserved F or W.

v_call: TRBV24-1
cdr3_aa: CATSDPSGGRETQYF

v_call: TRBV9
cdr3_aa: CASSTRWGTGDGTDTQYF

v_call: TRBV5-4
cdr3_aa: CASSLSQGARGYTF

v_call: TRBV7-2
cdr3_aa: CASSLVSGGSTEAFF

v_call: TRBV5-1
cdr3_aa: CASSPARDGGVYNEQFF

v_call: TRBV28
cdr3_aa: CASSTRYHLAKNIQYF

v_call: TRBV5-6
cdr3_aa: CASSFGQGNYGYTF

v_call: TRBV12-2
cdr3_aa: CASRLGGEDSPLHF

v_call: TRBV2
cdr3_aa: CASSSLAGGLDEQYF

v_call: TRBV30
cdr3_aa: CAWERTANTEAFF

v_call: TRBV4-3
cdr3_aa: CASSQDSRGQGGYGYTF

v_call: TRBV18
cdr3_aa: CASSPRTGETTDTQYF

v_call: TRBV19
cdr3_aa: CASSPALEASTEGYEQYF

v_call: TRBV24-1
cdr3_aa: CAAALGRGYEKLFF

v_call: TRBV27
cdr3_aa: CASSPQGAPYNEQFF

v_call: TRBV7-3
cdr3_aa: CASSQTSGGSTDTQYF

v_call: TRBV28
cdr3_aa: CASDRGTYEQYF

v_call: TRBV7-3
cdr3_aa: CASSLTQRGYNEQFF